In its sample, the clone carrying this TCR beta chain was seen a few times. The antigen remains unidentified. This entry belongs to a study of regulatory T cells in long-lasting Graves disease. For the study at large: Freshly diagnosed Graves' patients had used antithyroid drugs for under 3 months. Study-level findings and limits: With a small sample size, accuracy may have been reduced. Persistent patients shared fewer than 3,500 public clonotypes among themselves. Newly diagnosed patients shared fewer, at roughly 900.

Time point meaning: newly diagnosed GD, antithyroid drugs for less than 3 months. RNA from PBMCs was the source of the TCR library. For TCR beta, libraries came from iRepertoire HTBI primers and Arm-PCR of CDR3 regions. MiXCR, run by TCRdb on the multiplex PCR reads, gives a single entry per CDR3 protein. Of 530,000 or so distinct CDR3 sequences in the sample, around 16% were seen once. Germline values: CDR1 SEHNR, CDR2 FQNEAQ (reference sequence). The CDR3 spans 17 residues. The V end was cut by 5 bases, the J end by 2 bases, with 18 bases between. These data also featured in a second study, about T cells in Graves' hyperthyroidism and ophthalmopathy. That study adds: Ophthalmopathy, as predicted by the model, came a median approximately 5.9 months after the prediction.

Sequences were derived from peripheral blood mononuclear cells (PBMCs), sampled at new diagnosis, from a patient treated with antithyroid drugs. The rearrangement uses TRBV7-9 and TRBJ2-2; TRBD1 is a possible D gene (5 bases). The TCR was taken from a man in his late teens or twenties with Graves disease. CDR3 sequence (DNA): TGTGCCAGCAGCCTCAGGGCTTTGGGCCCTAACACCGGGGAGCTGTTTTTT. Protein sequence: CASSLRALGPNTGELFF.